These T cell receptor beta chains were read from a single sample in a study of T cell repertoires in cytomegalovirus infection. MiXCR was run by TCRdb on the reads, yielding one entry per CDR3 protein. The sample records about 740,000 distinct CDR3 sequences, less than 40% being singletons. The sequenced sample consisted of PBMCs. These receptors all stem from a human donor in good health (CMV status not recorded). Some clones in this sample may be carry-over from other donors' samples. CDR3s include the opening cysteine and the closing phenylalanine or tryptophan. Each record gives: V gene, D gene, CDR3 protein. The D gene is left open where the match is weak.

TRBV28 | NA | CASSYEGYGYTF
TRBV7-2 | NA | CASSLGVDSANSPLHF
TRBV19 | NA | CASSIHGDQPQHF
TRBV19 | NA | CASSMRTKAFF
TRBV4-1 | TRBD1 | CASSQAGQANQPQHF
TRBV7-8 | NA | CASSLAWGLDLVVDTQYF
TRBV19 | TRBD1 | CASSKGQGNPYEQYF
TRBV13 | TRBD2 | CASSYPSGRESAKNIQYF
TRBV27 | NA | CASSVGGLRTEAFF
TRBV5-4 | NA | CASLGDQNYGYTF
TRBV12-3/TRBV12-4 | NA | CASTLRGVDSNQPQHF
TRBV7-2 | NA | CACSSSGVGQPQHF
TRBV7-6 | NA | CASSGTGATNEKLFF
TRBV6-5 | TRBD1 | CASSPWTGPNYGYTF
TRBV12-5 | NA | CASVWENTEAFF
TRBV7-2 | NA | CASGRPRGLSDVGTGELFF
TRBV6-8 | TRBD2 | CASRLGTGRTDTQYF
TRBV19 | TRBD1 | CASSTQGRETQYF
TRBV19 | NA | CASSIVVGRLDGYTF
TRBV7-6 | NA | CASSLEGRDNYEQYF
TRBV7-8 | TRBD1 | CASSFRDREETQYF
TRBV5-1 | NA | CASSLAGFDTDTQYF
TRBV7-8 | NA | CASSLGPGESSYEQYF
TRBV27 | NA | CASSLFLGAPSETQYF
TRBV6-1 | NA | CASRRLPGAHNSYGYTF
TRBV28 | TRBD1 | CASSLFGQGVYTDTQYF
TRBV7-2 | NA | CASSLNFAGELFF
TRBV9 | TRBD1 | CASSVTGGSTDTQYF
TRBV5-1 | NA | CASSSGPDQPQHF
TRBV7-9 | NA | CASSLASIEQFF
TRBV20-1 | TRBD1 | CSARSATGLNNSPLHF
TRBV28 | NA | CASSLSRYREISDTEAFF
TRBV7-7 | NA | CASSLDWAGGLFF